The 8 T cell receptor beta chains presented below share a single source sample, sequenced in a study of control samples from healthy donors and cancer patients. TCRdb's copy holds only in-frame clones and misses some; the assay was immunoSEQ multiplex PCR. The table has some 150,000 clones, around 86% seen once. Sequenced sample: blood. These TCRs come from a man aged 25-45 years in good health.

The rearrangement links TRBV6-5 to TRBJ1-5; unclear D gene. Trimming stripped 8 bases from V and 0 bases from J, with 8 bases between. The CDR3 spans 13 residues. Germline CDR1 reads MNHEY; CDR2 reads SVGAGI. CDR3 residues: CASQFDSNQPQHF. In nucleotides, the CDR3 is TGTGCCAGCCAATTCGATAGCAATCAGCCCCAGCATTTT.

The chain links TRBV5-1 to TRBJ2-2, with 8 nucleotides matching TRBD2. CDR1 SGHRS and CDR2 YFSETQ come from the germline V gene. The CDR3 extends over 15 amino acids. V dropped 0 bases and J dropped 7; count of bases not matched to a gene: 5. CDR3 sequence: CASSLVQRGIGELFF. DNA of the CDR3: TGCGCCAGCAGCTTGGTACAGCGGGGGATCGGGGAGCTGTTTTTT. The full variable domain, its missing parts supplied by reference TRBV5-1 and TRBJ2-2, is KAGVTQTPRYLIKTRGQQVTLSCSPISGHRSVSWYQQTPGQGLQFLFEYFSETQRNKGNFPGRFSGRQFSNSRSEMNVSTLELGDSALYLCASSLVQRGIGELFFGEGSRLTVL.

The chain joins TRBV7-9 to TRBJ1-5, with D unresolved. V lost 5 bases and J lost 5, with 10 bases in between. Germline V CDR1 and CDR2: SEHNR, FQNEAQ (reference sequence). The CDR3 extends over 13 amino acids. CDR3 in amino acids: CASSPSLDQPQHF. CDR3 nucleotide sequence: TGTGCCAGCAGCCCTAGTTTGGATCAGCCCCAGCATTTT. Together with reference TRBV7-9 and TRBJ1-5, the CDR3 gives the full variable domain: DTGVSQNPRHKITKRGQNVTFRCDPISEHNRLYWYRQTLGQGPEFLTYFQNEAQLEKSRLLSDRFSAERPKGSFSTLEIQRTEQGDSAMYLCASSPSLDQPQHFGDGTRLSIL.

The chain is built from TRBV27 and TRBJ1-2, with a weak D call TRBD1 (5 bases). The germline V gene has CDR1 MNHEY and CDR2 SMNVEV (reference sequence). The CDR3 is made up of 15 amino acids. The V and J ends lost 2 bases and 5 bases respectively, with 15 bases between them. This CDR3 is CASSLGGGMTYGYTF. As DNA, the CDR3 is TGTGCCAGCAGTTTAGGGGGGGGGATGACGTATGGCTACACCTTC.

This chain uses TRBV29-1 with TRBJ1-1; TRBD1 agrees at 7 bases. The CDR3 runs to 12 residues. The junction had 3 bases not matched to a gene; V was cut back by 7 bases and J by 1 base. Germline values: CDR1 SQVTM, CDR2 ANQGSEA. CDR3 sequence: CSAWTGNTEAFF. In DNA form, the CDR3 reads TGCAGCGCTTGGACAGGGAACACTGAAGCTTTCTTT.

The genes are TRBV10-3 and TRBJ2-7; TRBD2 aligns across 7 bases. The CDR3 is 14 amino acids. The trim removed 2 bases at V and 4 bases at J, leaving 5 bases unmatched. Germline-derived CDR1 and CDR2 are ENHRY and SYGVKD. The CDR3 sequence: CAISETSEYYEQYF. CDR3 nucleotide sequence: TGTGCCATCAGTGAGACTAGCGAATATTACGAGCAGTACTTC.

This chain uses TRBV7-9 with TRBJ1-1; D is possibly TRBD1 (5 bases). CDR3 length: 13 amino acids. Between the trimmed V and J ends, which lost 6 bases and 1 base, there was a span of 9 bases. Germline CDR1 is SEHNR and CDR2 is FQNEAQ (reference sequence). The CDR3 spells CASSRQPNTEAFF. The CDR3 region has the DNA TGTGCCAGCAGTCGACAGCCGAACACTGAAGCTTTCTTT.

The chain has TRBV6-5 and TRBJ1-2, with 7 bases identical to TRBD1. The length of the CDR3 is 13 residues. The germline V gene encodes CDR1 MNHEY and CDR2 SVGAGI. V was clipped by 8 bases and J by 4 bases; unmatched bases: 7. The CDR3 is CASQKGASYGYTF. The CDR3 DNA follows: TGTGCCAGCCAGAAGGGGGCCTCCTATGGCTACACCTTC.